This T cell receptor (beta chain) was sequenced in a study of T cell repertoires in cytomegalovirus infection (dated by TCRdb to the late 2010s). Regarding the study in general: The HLA type of each donor mattered for the analysis, because public TCR beta signatures pointed to carriage of CMV infection along with the matching HLA type.

This sample was sequenced with an Illumina HiSeq 1500. Using fastp at Q25 and MiXCR, TCRdb reprocessed the public reads and kept productive beta chains. Under each unique CDR3 protein, matching rows form one entry showing the most common genes and DNA. Recorded for this sample are 200,000 or so distinct CDR3 sequences; 28% of them occurred a single time. The ten top clones hold about 28% of the sample. Paper-wide results and their limitations: The ex vivo response was dominated by HLA-C-restricted CMV-specific TCR beta clonotypes, which also provided the single most frequent clonotype in two of eight donors. In both this cohort and an independent cohort of 300 to 450 donors, the cumulative frequency of public TCR beta family members distinguished carriers of CMV infection plus the relevant HLA type.

This clonotype showed up just a few times. The specificity of this receptor is unknown. Per-base quality was not reported, and no clone a single base away is much larger than it. The sample consisted of PBMCs. The TCR originated in a human donor in good health (CMV status not recorded). Some clones in this sample may be carry-over from other donors' samples.

The DNA sequence reads TGTGCCAGCAGCTTAGGACCGGTCGGAACTGGAAACACCATATATTTT. Translated, this gives CASSLGPVGTGNTIYF. This sequence uses TRBV7-2 and TRBJ1-3, with the D segment identity uncertain. The germline V gene provides CDR1 SGHTA and CDR2 FQGNSA. V loses 1 base of germline sequence and J loses 2 bases, and the interval between the two ends is 12 bases. Counted from cysteine to phenylalanine, this CDR3 has 16 amino acids. Only CDR3 DNA remains: 48 bases, in frame from the first base. The full variable domain, with segments outside the CDR3 supplied by the reference TRBV7-2 and TRBJ1-3 proteins, appears as GAGVSQSPSNKVTEKGKDVELRCDPISGHTALYWYRQSLGQGLEFLIYFQGNSAPDKSGLPSDRFSAERTGGSVSTLTIQRTQQEDSAVYLCASSLGPVGTGNTIYFGEGSWLTVV.